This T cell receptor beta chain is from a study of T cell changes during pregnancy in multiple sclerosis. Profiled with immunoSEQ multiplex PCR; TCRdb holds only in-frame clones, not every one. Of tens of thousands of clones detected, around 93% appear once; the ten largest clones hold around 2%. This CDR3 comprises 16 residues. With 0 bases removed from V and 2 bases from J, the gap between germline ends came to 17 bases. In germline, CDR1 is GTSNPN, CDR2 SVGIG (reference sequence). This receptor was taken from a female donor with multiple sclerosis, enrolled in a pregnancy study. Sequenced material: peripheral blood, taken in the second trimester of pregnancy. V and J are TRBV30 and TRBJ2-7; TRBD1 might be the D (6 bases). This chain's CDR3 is CAWSVLSGRGPYEQYF. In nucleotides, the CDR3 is TGTGCCTGGAGTGTCCTGTCCGGCAGGGGTCCCTACGAGCAGTACTTC.